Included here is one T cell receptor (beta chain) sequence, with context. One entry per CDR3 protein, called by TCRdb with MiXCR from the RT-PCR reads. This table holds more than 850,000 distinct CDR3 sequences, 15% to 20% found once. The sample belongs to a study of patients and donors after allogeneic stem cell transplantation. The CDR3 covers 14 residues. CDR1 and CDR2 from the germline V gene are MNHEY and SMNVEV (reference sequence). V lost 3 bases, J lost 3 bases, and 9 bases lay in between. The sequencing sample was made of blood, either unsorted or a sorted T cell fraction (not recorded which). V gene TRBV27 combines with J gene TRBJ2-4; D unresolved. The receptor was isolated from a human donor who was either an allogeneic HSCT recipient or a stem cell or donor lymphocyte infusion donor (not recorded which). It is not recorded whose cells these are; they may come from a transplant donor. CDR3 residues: CASSFRPGKNIQYF. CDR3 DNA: TGTGCCAGCAGTTTCCGTCCGGGCAAAAACATTCAGTACTTC.